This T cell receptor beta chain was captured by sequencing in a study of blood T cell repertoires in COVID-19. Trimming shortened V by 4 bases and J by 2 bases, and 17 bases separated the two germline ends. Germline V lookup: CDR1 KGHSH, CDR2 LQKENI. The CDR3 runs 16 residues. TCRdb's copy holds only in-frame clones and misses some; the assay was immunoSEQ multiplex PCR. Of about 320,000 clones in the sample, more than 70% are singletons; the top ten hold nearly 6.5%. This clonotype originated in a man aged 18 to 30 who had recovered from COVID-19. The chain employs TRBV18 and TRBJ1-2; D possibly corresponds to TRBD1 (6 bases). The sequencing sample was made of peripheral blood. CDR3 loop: CASSLNREATNYGYTF. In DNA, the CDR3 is TGTGCCAGCTCACTCAACAGGGAAGCCACGAACTATGGCTACACCTTC.